This entry is about one T cell receptor (beta chain). This sample was taken from a study of long-term antiretroviral therapy in people with HIV. Assay version v3.0 of immunoSEQ was used, and it was run at survey level. A target of roughly 40,000-50,000 T-cell genomes per sample was set for sequencing. Sequencing used immunoSEQ multiplex PCR; TCRdb keeps in-frame clones, though not all of them. This sample carries 7,500 to 10,000 clones, roughly 77% of them seen once, and the ten largest clones take roughly 18%. The clonotype originates from a man aged 40-50 years with HIV. This specimen was unsorted PBMCs, taken 0.7 years after starting antiretroviral therapy.

CDR3 sequence reads: CASTGSRGIDYTF. For the CDR3, the DNA is TGTGCCAGCACGGGTTCCCGTGGCATTGACTACACCTTC. V is TRBV27 and J is TRBJ1-2; D is unresolved. The CDR3 length is 13 residues. The V gene's germline CDR1 is MNHEY and CDR2 SMNVEV (reference sequence). Trimming removed 7 bases from V and 10 bases from J, with 19 bases in between.